One and the same sample provided the 27 T cell receptor beta chains below, sequenced in a study of blood T cell repertoires in COVID-19. This table comes from immunoSEQ multiplex PCR, and its TCRdb copy is limited to in-frame clones, with some not included. The sample lists 100,000 to 150,000 clones; approximately 85% were seen once. Sequencing was done on a sample of peripheral blood. The receptors originated from a woman aged 80 or over with acute or convalescent COVID-19.

This sequence joins TRBV4-1 and TRBJ1-3, with 7 bases that match TRBD1. The CDR3 length is 16 residues. V shed 4 bases, J shed 2 bases, and the junction held 8 bases outside the gene matches. CDR1 and CDR2 (germline): MGHRA, YSYEKL. The CDR3 DNA reads as TGCGCCAGCAGCCCCCGGACAGGATCAACTGGAAACACCATATATTTT. This translates into CASSPRTGSTGNTIYF.

CDR3 loop: CASSSGTGGQPQHF. The CDR3 DNA follows: TGTGCCAGCAGTTCCGGGACCGGGGGTCAGCCCCAGCATTTT. The chain uses TRBV2 and TRBJ1-5; D perhaps matches TRBD1 (5 bases). The CDR3 totals 14 residues. The V end lost 5 bases, the J end lost 6 bases, and 14 bases lay between the germline ends. The germline gives CDR1 SNHLY, CDR2 FYNNEI. The complete variable domain, with remaining parts taken from reference TRBV2 and TRBJ1-5, reads EPEVTQTPSHQVTQMGQEVILRCVPISNHLYFYWYRQILGQKVEFLVSFYNNEISEKSEIFDDQFSVERPDGSNFTLKIRSTKLEDSAMYFCASSSGTGGQPQHFGDGTRLSIL.

The chain recombines TRBV5-4 with TRBJ1-2; TRBD1 matches 7 bases. The germline gives CDR1 SGHNT, CDR2 YYREEE (reference sequence). The CDR3 covers 12 residues. V dropped 0 bases and J dropped 12; count of bases not matched to a gene: 5. The CDR3 loop reads CASSLAGRGNTF. CDR3 DNA: TGTGCCAGCAGCTTGGCAGGCAGGGGGAACACCTTC.

J is TRBJ1-5 and V is TRBV2, with unresolved D. Trimming stripped 2 bases from V and 5 bases from J, with 7 bases between. Germline V gene sequence: CDR1 SNHLY, CDR2 FYNNEI. The CDR3 is made up of 13 amino acids. The CDR3 protein is CASSENEYQPQHF. CDR3 DNA sequence: TGTGCCAGCAGTGAAAACGAGTATCAGCCCCAGCATTTT. The full variable domain, in which reference TRBV2 and TRBJ1-5 provide the parts outside the CDR3, is EPEVTQTPSHQVTQMGQEVILRCVPISNHLYFYWYRQILGQKVEFLVSFYNNEISEKSEIFDDQFSVERPDGSNFTLKIRSTKLEDSAMYFCASSENEYQPQHFGDGTRLSIL.

This chain links TRBV5-1 with TRBJ1-3; the D is unclear. Germline V lookup: CDR1 SGHRS, CDR2 YFSETQ. The CDR3 totals 14 residues. Trimming shortened V by 2 bases and J by 11 bases, and 17 bases separated the two germline ends. This CDR3 is CASSLDGVEIPIYF. The CDR3 DNA is TGCGCCAGCAGCTTAGACGGGGTGGAAATCCCCATATATTTT.

J is TRBJ1-4 and V is TRBV6-4; maybe TRBD1 (6 bases). There are 14 residues in the CDR3. Trimming shortened V by 7 bases and J by 8 bases, and 17 bases separated the two germline ends. The germline gives CDR1 MRHNA, CDR2 SNTAGT. The CDR3 DNA is TGTGCCAGCACGGGCCGGGACAAGGGCGAAAAACTGTTTTTT. As protein: CASTGRDKGEKLFF.

This chain uses TRBV7-2 with TRBJ2-1, with D possibly matching TRBD2 (5 bases). The germline CDR1 and CDR2 sequences are SGHTA and FQGNSA. The CDR3 sequence is 11 residues long. V lost 5 bases, J lost 9 bases, and 8 bases lay in between. CDR3 coding DNA: TGTGCCAGCAGCCTCCGGGGTGAGCAGTTCTTC. Its translation: CASSLRGEQFF.

The chain employs TRBV5-1 and TRBJ2-2; TRBD1 is a possible D gene (6 bases). Germline CDR1 is SGHRS and CDR2 is YFSETQ. The CDR3 is 17 residues long. Deletions cut 0 bases from V and 3 bases from J, with 15 bases between. This CDR3 reads CASSLAIRGPDTGELFF. The CDR3 DNA is TGCGCCAGCAGCTTGGCCATCAGGGGCCCCGACACCGGGGAGCTGTTTTTT.

The chain carries TRBV7-9 and TRBJ1-2, with TRBD1 matching 7 bases. Germline V gene lookup returns CDR1 SEHNR and CDR2 FQNEAQ (reference sequence). J gave up 8 bases and V 5 bases, and 5 bases lay outside the gene matches. CDR3 length: 12 residues. This CDR3 is CASSATGKGYTF. Here the CDR3 DNA reads TGTGCCAGCAGCGCGACAGGGAAGGGCTACACCTTC.

V and J are TRBV6-6 and TRBJ1-6; D is uncertain. CDR3 length: 14 residues. V lost 7 bases, J lost 2 bases, and 9 bases lay in between. Germline-derived CDR1 and CDR2 are MNHNY and SVGAGI (reference sequence). CDR3 in DNA: TGTGCCAGCACCCGTTCCGCCTATAATTCACCCCTCCACTTT. Its translation is CASTRSAYNSPLHF.

This chain connects TRBV15 to TRBJ2-5, with a possible D match to TRBD1 (5 bases). Trimming shortened V by 4 bases and J by 0 bases, and 15 bases separated the two germline ends. The CDR3 length is 16 residues. Germline V gives CDR1 LNHNV, CDR2 YYDKDF (reference sequence). This CDR3 reads CATSTRQPRNQETQYF. DNA for the CDR3: TGTGCCACCAGCACGCGACAGCCCCGTAACCAAGAGACCCAGTACTTC.

The V call is TRBV4-2, the J call TRBJ1-6; 8 bases align to TRBD1. The germline gives CDR1 LGHNA, CDR2 YNFKEQ. The ends lost 5 bases at V and 8 bases at J; junction bases unmatched: 8. This CDR3 is built from 15 residues. The DNA of the CDR3 is TGTGCCAGCAGCGGTTTAGGACAGGGCGATTCACCCCTCCACTTT. It codes for CASSGLGQGDSPLHF.

The sample holds one count of this clone. J is TRBJ2-1 and V is TRBV5-1; the D gene is possibly TRBD2 (6 bases). The V gene's germline CDR1 is SGHRS and CDR2 YFSETQ. V was cut by 1 base and J by 4 bases, with 9 bases left in between. The CDR3 loop spans 14 amino acids. CDR3 sequence: CASSLQGTYNEQFF. The CDR3 DNA sequence: TGCGCCAGCAGCTTGCAAGGGACTTACAATGAGCAGTTCTTC.

The genes are TRBV11-2 and TRBJ1-1; a weak D match, TRBD1 (5 bases). V was shortened by 5 bases and J by 5 bases, with 15 bases between the two germline ends. This CDR3 has 14 amino acids. Germline loops: CDR1 SGHAT, CDR2 FQNNGV. The CDR3 nucleotides are TGTGCCAGCAGCCGGGCTCGCGGGACTACTGAAGCTTTCTTT. This encodes CASSRARGTTEAFF. Looking up the rest from reference TRBV11-2 and TRBJ1-1 gives the full variable domain: EAGVAQSPRYKIIEKRQSVAFWCNPISGHATLYWYQQILGQGPKLLIQFQNNGVVDDSQLPKDRFSAERLKGVDSTLKIQPAKLEDSAVYLCASSRARGTTEAFFGQGTRLTVV.

This chain links TRBV2 with TRBJ1-6; D gene uncertain. CDR1 is SNHLY and CDR2 is FYNNEI in the germline V gene. Trimming cost V 10 bases and J 0 bases, with 10 bases left between them. The CDR3 consists of 14 residues. The CDR3 is CAMSPNSYNSPLHF. The CDR3 DNA reads as TGTGCCATGAGTCCGAACTCCTATAATTCACCCCTCCACTTT.

CDR3 protein: CASSLSYEQYF. CDR3 in DNA: TGTGCCAGCAGCCTGAGCTACGAGCAGTACTTC. The chain joins TRBV7-6 to TRBJ2-7; D is unresolved. The V gene lost 5 bases and the J gene lost 3 bases, with 5 bases spanning the gap. Germline CDR1 reads SGHVS; CDR2 reads FNYEAQ. This CDR3 comprises 11 residues.

This clone was counted only a few times. This chain links TRBV11-3 with TRBJ2-7; D gene unclear. The germline CDR1 and CDR2 sequences are SGHNT and YENEEA. The CDR3 has 14 amino acids. V was cut by 8 bases and J by 0 bases, with 14 bases left in between. The CDR3 sequence is CASGRGRDSYEQYF. The CDR3 DNA reads TGTGCCAGCGGTCGAGGCCGTGACTCCTACGAGCAGTACTTC.

In its sample, this clone was seen once. The chain uses TRBV5-4 and TRBJ1-1, with 7 bases fitting TRBD1. The CDR3 has 13 residues. The J segment lost 3 bases and the V segment lost 4 bases, leaving 3 bases of the junction unmatched. Germline V gene sequence: CDR1 SGHNT, CDR2 YYREEE (reference sequence). CDR3 amino acids: CASSRGRDTEAFF. The CDR3 DNA follows: TGTGCCAGCAGCAGGGGGCGCGACACTGAAGCTTTCTTT.

This sequence joins TRBV12-3 or TRBV12-4 and TRBJ1-2; D remains ambiguous. The CDR3 extends over 12 amino acids. Trimming removed 3 bases at V and 7 bases at J, with 9 bases between. The CDR3 region is CASSFALGGYTF. The CDR3 DNA reads TGTGCCAGCAGTTTCGCCCTCGGTGGCTACACCTTC.

V is TRBV7-7 and J is TRBJ2-2; D is perhaps TRBD2 (6 bases). In germline, CDR1 is SSHAT, CDR2 FNYEAQ (reference sequence). V dropped 5 bases and J dropped 0 bases, with 10 bases sitting between them. This CDR3 is built from 15 residues. As DNA, the CDR3 is TGTGCCAGCAGCGCTTCGGGGGCGAACACCGGGGAGCTGTTTTTT. Its protein product is CASSASGANTGELFF.

V gene TRBV5-1 combines with J gene TRBJ1-5; possible D gene TRBD1, 5 bases. In germline, CDR1 is SGHRS, CDR2 YFSETQ. This CDR3 region has 15 residues. V shed 4 bases and J shed 5 bases, with 16 bases lying between them. The CDR3 reads CASSAQAGIYQPQHF. In DNA form, the CDR3 reads TGCGCCAGCAGCGCACAGGCTGGCATTTATCAGCCCCAGCATTTT.

This sequence joins TRBV19 and TRBJ1-5, with 11 bases that match TRBD1. V lost 4 bases, J lost 1 base, and 9 bases stayed unmatched. This CDR3 is 18 amino acids long. CDR1 is LNHDA and CDR2 is SQIVND in the germline V gene (reference sequence). This chain's CDR3 is CASSRKGQGAQSNQPQHF. DNA of the CDR3: TGTGCCAGTAGTAGAAAAGGACAGGGGGCGCAGAGCAATCAGCCCCAGCATTTT.

The chain employs TRBV12-3 or TRBV12-4 and TRBJ1-2; D remains ambiguous. The CDR3 covers 12 residues. The ends were cut back, 4 bases at V and 4 bases at J, with 7 bases in the middle. CDR3 residues: CASSWGVYGYTF. The CDR3 bases are TGTGCCAGCAGTTGGGGAGTCTATGGCTACACCTTC.

The chain couples TRBV4-1 to TRBJ2-5, with 8 bases that match TRBD1. V shed 1 base and J 1 base; nucleotides not matched to a gene: 8. Per the germline V gene, CDR1 is MGHRA and CDR2 is YSYEKL. CDR3 length: 17 residues. CDR3 sequence (DNA): TGCGCCAGCAGCCAAGGTCTAACAGGGGGAGGCCAAGAGACCCAGTACTTC. The encoded protein is CASSQGLTGGGQETQYF.

This chain connects TRBV9 to TRBJ1-4; perhaps TRBD1 as D (5 bases). V dropped 3 bases and J dropped 11 bases, with 14 bases sitting between them. The CDR3 sequence is 13 residues long. Germline CDR1 and CDR2: SGDLS and YYNGEE. The CDR3 protein is CASSAGDSAKLFF. The CDR3 DNA follows: TGTGCCAGCAGCGCCGGAGACAGCGCTAAACTGTTTTTT.

A word on this clone: Other DNA sequences of this sample code for an identical CDR3. This chain links TRBV12-3 or TRBV12-4 with TRBJ2-5; 7 bases align to TRBD1. The V and J ends lost 3 bases and 5 bases, in that order; junction bases with no gene match: 3. The CDR3 is 13 residues long. The CDR3 coding sequence is TGTGCCAGCAGTTTTAGGGGGCAGGAGACCCAGTACTTC. Translating gives CASSFRGQETQYF.

V gene TRBV14 combines with J gene TRBJ1-2; D is ambiguous. Looked up from germline, CDR1 is SGHDN and CDR2 is FVKESK. Trimming cost V 1 base and J 2 bases, with 11 bases left between them. The CDR3 extends over 15 amino acids. CDR3 DNA: TGTGCCAGCAGCCAAGTAGGAGGCTGGAACTATGGCTACACCTTC. Residues: CASSQVGGWNYGYTF.